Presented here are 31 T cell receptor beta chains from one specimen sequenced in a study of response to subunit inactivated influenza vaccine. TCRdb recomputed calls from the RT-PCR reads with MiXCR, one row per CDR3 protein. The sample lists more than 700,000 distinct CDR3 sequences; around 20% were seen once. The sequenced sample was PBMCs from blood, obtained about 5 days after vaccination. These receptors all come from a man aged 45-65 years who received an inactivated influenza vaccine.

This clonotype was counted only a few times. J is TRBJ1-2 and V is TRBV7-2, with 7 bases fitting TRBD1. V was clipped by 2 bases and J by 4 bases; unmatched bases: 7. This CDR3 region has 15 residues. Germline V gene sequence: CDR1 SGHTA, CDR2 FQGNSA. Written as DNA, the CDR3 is TGTGCCAGCAGCTTATGGGTCACAGGGGCCTATGGCTACACCTTC. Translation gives CASSLWVTGAYGYTF. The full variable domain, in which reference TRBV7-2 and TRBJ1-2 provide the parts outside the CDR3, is GAGVSQSPSNKVTEKGKDVELRCDPISGHTALYWYRQSLGQGLEFLIYFQGNSAPDKSGLPSDRFSAERTGGSVSTLTIQRTQQEDSAVYLCASSLWVTGAYGYTFGSGTRLTVV.

The CDR3 spells CASREGGGKQYF. Here the CDR3 DNA reads TGTGCCAGCAGGGAGGGAGGGGGAAAGCAGTACTTC. The genes are TRBV7-9 and TRBJ2-7, with D maybe TRBD2 (7 bases). Germline V lookup: CDR1 SEHNR, CDR2 FQNEAQ (reference sequence). The CDR3 loop spans 12 amino acids. V was clipped by 6 bases and J by 8 bases, with 14 bases between them.

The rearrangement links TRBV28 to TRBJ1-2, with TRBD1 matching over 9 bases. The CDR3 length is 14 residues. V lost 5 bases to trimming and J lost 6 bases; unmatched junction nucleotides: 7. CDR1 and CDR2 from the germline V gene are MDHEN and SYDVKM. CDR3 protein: CASSPLDRGDGYTF. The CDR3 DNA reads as TGTGCCAGCAGTCCCCTCGACAGGGGGGATGGCTACACCTTC.

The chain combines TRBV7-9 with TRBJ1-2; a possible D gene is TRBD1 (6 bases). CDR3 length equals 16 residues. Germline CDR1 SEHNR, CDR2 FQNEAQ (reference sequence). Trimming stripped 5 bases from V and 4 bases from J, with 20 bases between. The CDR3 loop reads CASSPTEVRGLYGYTF. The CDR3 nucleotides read TGTGCCAGCAGCCCAACTGAGGTCAGGGGCCTCTATGGCTACACCTTC.

CDR3 sequence: CASSLDPGQIYNEQFF. The CDR3 DNA is TGCGCCAGCAGCTTGGATCCGGGACAGATATACAATGAGCAGTTCTTC. The gene calls are TRBV5-1 and TRBJ2-1, with 7 bases that match TRBD1. Trimming took 0 bases from V and 4 from J; bases not matched to a gene: 7. Per germline, CDR1 SGHRS and CDR2 YFSETQ. The CDR3 loop spans 16 amino acids.

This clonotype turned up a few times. The CDR3 DNA sequence: TGCGCCAGCAGCCAACAAAAGGGACAGCCCCAGCATTTT. Translating it yields CASSQQKGQPQHF. The rearrangement joins TRBV4-3 to TRBJ1-5; D is unresolved. The CDR3 contains 13 residues. The V end was cut by 2 bases, the J end by 7 bases, with 9 bases between. CDR1 is LGHNA, CDR2 YSLEER, per germline.

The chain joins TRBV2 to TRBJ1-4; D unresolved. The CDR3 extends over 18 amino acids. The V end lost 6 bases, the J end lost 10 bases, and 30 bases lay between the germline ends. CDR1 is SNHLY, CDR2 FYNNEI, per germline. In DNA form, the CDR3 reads TGTGCCAGCAGCAACGGACCGACCGGGTCGGGCAGTGATGGAAAACTGTTTTTT. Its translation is CASSNGPTGSGSDGKLFF.

The chain's CDR3 is CASSFRGASEQFF. In DNA, the CDR3 is TGTGCCAGCAGCTTCCGGGGGGCCAGTGAGCAGTTCTTC. The genes are TRBV7-2 and TRBJ2-1, with D perhaps matching TRBD2 (7 bases). This CDR3 spans 13 amino acids. The germline V gene encodes CDR1 SGHTA and CDR2 FQGNSA. V was cut by 3 bases and J by 9 bases, with 12 bases left in between.

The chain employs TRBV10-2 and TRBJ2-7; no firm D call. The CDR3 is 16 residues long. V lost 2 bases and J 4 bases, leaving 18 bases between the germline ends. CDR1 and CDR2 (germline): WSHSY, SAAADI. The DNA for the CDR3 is TGCGCCAGCAGTGAGGCTGGTGCAAGCCGTGGGTACGAGCAGTACTTC. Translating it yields CASSEAGASRGYEQYF.

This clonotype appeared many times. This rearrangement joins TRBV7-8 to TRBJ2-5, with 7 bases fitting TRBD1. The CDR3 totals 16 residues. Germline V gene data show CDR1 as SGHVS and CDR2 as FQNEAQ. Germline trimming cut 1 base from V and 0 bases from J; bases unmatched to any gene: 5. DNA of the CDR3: TGTGCCAGCAGCTTAGGGCGGACAGGTTACCAAGAGACCCAGTACTTC. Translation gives CASSLGRTGYQETQYF.

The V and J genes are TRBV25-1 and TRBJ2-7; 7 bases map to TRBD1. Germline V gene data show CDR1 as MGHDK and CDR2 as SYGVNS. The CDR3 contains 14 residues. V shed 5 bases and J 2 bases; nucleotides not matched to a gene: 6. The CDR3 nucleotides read TGTGCCAGCAGTAAGACAGGGCATCCCTACGAGCAGTACTTC. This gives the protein CASSKTGHPYEQYF.

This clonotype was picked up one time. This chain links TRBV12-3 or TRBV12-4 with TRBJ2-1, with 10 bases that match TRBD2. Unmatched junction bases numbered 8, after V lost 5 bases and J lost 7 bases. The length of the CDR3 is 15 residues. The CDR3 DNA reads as TGTGCCAGCAGTCGACCTAGCGGGAGATTTAATGAGCAGTTCTTC. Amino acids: CASSRPSGRFNEQFF.

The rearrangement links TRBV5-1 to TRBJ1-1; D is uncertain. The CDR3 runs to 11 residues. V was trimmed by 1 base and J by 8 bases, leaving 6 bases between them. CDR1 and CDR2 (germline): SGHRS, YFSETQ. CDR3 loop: CASSLYNEAFF. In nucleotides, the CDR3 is TGCGCCAGCAGCTTGTATAACGAAGCTTTCTTT.

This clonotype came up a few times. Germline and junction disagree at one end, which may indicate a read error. CDR3 nucleotides: TGTGCCAGCACTTTAGACCTCAGGGTTCCCGGGGAGCTGTTTTTT. It specifies CASTLDLRVPGELFF. The V and J genes are TRBV12-3 or TRBV12-4 and TRBJ2-2, with D perhaps TRBD1 (5 bases). This CDR3 is 15 amino acids long.

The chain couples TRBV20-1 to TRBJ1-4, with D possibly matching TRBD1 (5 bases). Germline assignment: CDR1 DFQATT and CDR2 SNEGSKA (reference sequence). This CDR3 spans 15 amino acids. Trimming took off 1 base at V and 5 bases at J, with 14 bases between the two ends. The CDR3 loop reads CSARGLRDHNEKLFF. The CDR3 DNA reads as TGCAGTGCTAGAGGTCTCCGGGACCACAATGAAAAACTGTTTTTT.

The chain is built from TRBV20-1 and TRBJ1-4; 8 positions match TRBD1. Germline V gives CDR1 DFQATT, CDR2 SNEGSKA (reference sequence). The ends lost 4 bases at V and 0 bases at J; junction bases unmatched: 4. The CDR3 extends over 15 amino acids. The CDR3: CSATRGPATNEKLFF. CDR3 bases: TGCAGTGCTACCAGGGGGCCTGCAACTAATGAAAAACTGTTTTTT.

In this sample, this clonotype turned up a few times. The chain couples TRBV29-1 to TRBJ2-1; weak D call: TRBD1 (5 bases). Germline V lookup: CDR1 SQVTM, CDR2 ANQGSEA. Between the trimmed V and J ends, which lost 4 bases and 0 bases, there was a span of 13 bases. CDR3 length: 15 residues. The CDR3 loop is CSVARQKSSYNEQFF. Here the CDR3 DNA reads TGCAGCGTTGCAAGACAGAAAAGCTCCTACAATGAGCAGTTCTTC.

The CDR3 reads CSVGTSGRRVRGNEQFF. Written as DNA, the CDR3 is TGCAGCGTTGGGACTAGCGGGAGAAGAGTTAGGGGGAATGAGCAGTTCTTC. The J gene is TRBJ2-1, the V gene TRBV29-1; 13 nucleotides agree with TRBD2. V shed 4 bases, J shed 7 bases, and the junction held 13 bases outside the gene matches. CDR1 and CDR2 (germline): SQVTM, ANQGSEA. The CDR3 loop spans 17 amino acids.

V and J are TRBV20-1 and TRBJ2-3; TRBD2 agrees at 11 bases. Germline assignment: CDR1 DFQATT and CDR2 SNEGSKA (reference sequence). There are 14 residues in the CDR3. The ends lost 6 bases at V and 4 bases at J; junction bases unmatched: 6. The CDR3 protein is CSALPGLAADTQYF. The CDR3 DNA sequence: TGCAGTGCACTACCGGGACTAGCGGCAGATACGCAGTATTTT.

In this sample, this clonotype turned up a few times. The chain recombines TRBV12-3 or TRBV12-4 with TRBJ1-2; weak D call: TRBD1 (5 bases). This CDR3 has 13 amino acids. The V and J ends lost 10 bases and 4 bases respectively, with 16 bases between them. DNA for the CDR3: TGTGCCACCTCCCAGGGTAGGGGCTATGGCTACACCTTC. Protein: CATSQGRGYGYTF.

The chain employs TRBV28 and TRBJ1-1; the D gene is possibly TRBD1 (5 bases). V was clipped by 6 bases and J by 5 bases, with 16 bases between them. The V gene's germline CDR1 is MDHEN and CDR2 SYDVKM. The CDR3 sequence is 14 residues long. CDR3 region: CASSPRAPGTEAFF. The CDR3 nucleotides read TGTGCCAGCAGCCCCAGGGCTCCGGGAACTGAAGCTTTCTTT.

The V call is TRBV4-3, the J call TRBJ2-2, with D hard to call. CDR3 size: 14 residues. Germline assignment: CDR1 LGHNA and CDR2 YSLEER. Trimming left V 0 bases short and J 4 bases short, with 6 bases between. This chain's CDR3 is CASSQETATGELFF. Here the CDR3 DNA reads TGCGCCAGCAGCCAAGAGACGGCCACCGGGGAGCTGTTTTTT.

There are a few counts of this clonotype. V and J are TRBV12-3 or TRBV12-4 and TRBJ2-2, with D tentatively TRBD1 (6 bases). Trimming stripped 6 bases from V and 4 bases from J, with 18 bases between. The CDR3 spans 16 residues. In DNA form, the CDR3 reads TGTGCCAGCAGCCCATGGGCGCAGGGGCCCACCGGGGAGCTGTTTTTT. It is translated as CASSPWAQGPTGELFF.

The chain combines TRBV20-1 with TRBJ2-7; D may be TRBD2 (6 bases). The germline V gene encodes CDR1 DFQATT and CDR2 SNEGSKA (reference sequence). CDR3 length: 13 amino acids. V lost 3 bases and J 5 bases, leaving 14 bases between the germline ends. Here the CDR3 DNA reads TGCAGTGCTAGGCGGGACCGGTCCGACGAGCAGTACTTC. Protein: CSARRDRSDEQYF.

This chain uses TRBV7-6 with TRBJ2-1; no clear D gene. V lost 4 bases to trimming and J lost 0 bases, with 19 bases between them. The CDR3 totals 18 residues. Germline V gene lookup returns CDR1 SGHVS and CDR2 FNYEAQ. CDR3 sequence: CASSSVGWQVSSYNEQFF. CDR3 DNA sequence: TGTGCCAGCAGCTCAGTGGGATGGCAGGTTAGCTCCTACAATGAGCAGTTCTTC.

Here the CDR3 reads CSVAWGAKRGYTF. CDR3 sequence (DNA): TGCAGCGTCGCATGGGGGGCAAAGCGGGGCTACACCTTC. V and J are TRBV29-1 and TRBJ1-2, with D tentatively TRBD1 (6 bases). Germline V CDR1 and CDR2: SQVTM, ANQGSEA. The CDR3 loop spans 13 amino acids. V was shortened by 6 bases and J by 8 bases, with 19 bases between the two germline ends.

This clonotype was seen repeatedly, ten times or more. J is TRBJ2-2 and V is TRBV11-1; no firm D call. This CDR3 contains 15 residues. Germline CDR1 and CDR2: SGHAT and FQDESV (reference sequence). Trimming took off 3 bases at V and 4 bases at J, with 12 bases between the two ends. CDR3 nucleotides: TGTGCCAGCAGCTTGTCCGTAGCTGCCACCGGGGAGCTGTTTTTT. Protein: CASSLSVAATGELFF.

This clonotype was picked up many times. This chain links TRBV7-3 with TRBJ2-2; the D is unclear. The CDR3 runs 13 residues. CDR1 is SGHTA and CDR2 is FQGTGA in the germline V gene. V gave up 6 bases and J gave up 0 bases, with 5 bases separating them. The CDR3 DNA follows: TGTGCCAGCAGTTCTACGAACACCGGGGAGCTGTTTTTT. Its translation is CASSSTNTGELFF.

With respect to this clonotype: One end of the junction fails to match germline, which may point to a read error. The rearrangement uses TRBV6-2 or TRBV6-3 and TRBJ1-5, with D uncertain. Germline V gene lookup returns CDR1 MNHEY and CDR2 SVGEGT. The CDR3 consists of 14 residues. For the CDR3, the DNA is TGTGCCAGCAGTTACAGGGTCGGCAATCAGCACCAGCATTTT. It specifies CASSYRVGNQHQHF.

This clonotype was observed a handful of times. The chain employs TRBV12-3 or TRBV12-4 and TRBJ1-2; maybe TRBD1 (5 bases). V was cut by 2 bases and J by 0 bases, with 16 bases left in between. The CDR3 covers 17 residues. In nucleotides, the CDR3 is TGTGCCAGCAGTTTAAATTCGGTGGCAGGGACTAACTATGGCTACACCTTC. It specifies CASSLNSVAGTNYGYTF.

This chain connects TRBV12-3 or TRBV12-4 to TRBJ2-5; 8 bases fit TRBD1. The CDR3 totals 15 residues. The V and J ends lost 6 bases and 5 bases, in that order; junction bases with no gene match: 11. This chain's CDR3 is CASRATGVRKETQYF. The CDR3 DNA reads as TGTGCCAGCAGGGCGACAGGGGTGAGGAAGGAGACCCAGTACTTC.